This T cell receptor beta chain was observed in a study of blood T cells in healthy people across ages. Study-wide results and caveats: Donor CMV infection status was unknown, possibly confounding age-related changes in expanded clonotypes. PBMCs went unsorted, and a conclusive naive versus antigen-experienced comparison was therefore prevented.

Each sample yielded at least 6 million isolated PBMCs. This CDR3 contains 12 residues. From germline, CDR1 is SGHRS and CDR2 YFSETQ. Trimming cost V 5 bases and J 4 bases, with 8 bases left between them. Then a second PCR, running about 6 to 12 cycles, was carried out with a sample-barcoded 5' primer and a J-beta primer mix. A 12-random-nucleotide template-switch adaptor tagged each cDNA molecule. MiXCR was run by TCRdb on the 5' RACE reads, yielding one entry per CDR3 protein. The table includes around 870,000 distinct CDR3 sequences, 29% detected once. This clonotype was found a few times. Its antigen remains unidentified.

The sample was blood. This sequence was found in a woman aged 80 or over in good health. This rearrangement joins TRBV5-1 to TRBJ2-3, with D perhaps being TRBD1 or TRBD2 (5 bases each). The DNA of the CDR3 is TGCGCCAGCAGAGTGGGGGCAGATACGCAGTATTTT. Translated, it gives CASRVGADTQYF. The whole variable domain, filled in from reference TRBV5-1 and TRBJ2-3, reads KAGVTQTPRYLIKTRGQQVTLSCSPISGHRSVSWYQQTPGQGLQFLFEYFSETQRNKGNFPGRFSGRQFSNSRSEMNVSTLELGDSALYLCASRVGADTQYFGPGTRLTVL.